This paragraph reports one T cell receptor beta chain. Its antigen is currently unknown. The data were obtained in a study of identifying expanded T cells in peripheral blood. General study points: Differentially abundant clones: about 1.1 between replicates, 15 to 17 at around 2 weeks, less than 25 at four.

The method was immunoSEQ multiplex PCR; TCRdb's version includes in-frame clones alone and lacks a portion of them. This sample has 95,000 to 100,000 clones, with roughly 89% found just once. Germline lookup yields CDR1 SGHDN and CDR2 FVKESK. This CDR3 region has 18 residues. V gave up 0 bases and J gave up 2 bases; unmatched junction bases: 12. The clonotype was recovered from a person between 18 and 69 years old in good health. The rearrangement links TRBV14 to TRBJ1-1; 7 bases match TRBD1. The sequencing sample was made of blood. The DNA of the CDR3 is TGTGCCAGCAGCCAAGATTGGGGGGCCGGGACAGTAAACACTGAAGCTTTCTTT. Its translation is CASSQDWGAGTVNTEAFF.